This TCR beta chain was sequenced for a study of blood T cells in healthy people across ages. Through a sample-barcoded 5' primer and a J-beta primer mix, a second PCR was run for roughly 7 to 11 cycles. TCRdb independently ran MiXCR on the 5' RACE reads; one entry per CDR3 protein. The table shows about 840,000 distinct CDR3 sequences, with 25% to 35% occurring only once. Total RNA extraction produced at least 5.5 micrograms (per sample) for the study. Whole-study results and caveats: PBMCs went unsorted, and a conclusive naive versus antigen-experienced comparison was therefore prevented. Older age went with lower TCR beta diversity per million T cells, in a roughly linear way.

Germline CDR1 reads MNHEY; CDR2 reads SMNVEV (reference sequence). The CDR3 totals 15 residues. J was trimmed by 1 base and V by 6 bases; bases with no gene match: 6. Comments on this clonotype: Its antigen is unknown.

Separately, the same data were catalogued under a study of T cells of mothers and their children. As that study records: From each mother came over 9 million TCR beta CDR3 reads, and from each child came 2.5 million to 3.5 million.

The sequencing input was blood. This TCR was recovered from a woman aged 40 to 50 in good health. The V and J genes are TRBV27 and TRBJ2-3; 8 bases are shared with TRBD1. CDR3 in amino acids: CASSGQGLGTDTQYF. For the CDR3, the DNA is TGTGCCAGCAGCGGACAGGGATTAGGCACAGATACGCAGTATTTT.